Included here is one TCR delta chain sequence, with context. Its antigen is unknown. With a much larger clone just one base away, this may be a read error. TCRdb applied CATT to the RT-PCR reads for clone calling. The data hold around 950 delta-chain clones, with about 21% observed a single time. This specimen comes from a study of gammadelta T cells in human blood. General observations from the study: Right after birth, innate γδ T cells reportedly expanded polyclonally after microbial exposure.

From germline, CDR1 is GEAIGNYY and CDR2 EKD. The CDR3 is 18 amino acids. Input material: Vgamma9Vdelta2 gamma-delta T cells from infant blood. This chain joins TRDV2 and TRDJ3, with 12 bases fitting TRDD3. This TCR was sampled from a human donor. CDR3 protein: CASDTGGYLSWDTRQMFF. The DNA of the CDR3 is TGTGCCAGTGACACTGGGGGATACCTCTCCTGGGACACCCGACAGATGTTTTTC.